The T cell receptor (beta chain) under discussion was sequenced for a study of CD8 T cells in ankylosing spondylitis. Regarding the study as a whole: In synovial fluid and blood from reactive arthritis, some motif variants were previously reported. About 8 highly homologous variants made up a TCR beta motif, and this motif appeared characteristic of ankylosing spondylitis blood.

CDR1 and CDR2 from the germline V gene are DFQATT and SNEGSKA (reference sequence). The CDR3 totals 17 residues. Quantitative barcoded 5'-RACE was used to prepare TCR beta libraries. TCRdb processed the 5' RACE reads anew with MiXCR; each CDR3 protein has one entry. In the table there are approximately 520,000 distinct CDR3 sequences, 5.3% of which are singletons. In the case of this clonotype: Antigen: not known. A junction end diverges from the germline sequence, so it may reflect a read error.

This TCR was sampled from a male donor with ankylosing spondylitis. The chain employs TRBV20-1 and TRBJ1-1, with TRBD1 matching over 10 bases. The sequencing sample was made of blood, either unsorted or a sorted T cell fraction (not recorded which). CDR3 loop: CCARDLGRTGGDTEAFF. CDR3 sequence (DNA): TGCTGTGCTAGAGATCTGGGACGGACAGGGGGGGACACTGAAGCTTTCTTT.